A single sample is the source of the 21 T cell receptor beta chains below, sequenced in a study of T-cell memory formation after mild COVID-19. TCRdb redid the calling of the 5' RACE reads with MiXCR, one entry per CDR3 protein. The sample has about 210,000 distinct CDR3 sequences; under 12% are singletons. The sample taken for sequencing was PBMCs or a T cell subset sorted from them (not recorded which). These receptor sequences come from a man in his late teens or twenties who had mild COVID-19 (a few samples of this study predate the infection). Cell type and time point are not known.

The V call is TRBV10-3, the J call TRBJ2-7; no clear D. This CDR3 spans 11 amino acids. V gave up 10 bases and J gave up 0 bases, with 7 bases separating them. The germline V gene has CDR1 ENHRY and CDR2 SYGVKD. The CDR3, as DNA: TGTGCCACCTCTCCCTCCTACGAGCAGTACTTC. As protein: CATSPSYEQYF.

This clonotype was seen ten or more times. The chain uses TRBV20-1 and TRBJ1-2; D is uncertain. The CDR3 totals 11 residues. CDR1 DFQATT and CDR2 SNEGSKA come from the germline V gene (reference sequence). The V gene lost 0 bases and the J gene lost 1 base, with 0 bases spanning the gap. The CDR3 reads CSARDNYGYTF. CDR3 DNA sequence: TGCAGTGCTAGAGATAACTATGGCTACACCTTC.

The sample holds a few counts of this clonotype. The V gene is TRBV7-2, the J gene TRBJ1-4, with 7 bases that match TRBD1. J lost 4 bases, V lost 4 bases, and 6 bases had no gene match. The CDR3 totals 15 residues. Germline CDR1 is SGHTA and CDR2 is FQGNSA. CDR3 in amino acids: CASSSVGQVNEKLFF. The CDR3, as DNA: TGTGCCAGCAGCTCCGTAGGACAGGTTAATGAAAAACTGTTTTTT.

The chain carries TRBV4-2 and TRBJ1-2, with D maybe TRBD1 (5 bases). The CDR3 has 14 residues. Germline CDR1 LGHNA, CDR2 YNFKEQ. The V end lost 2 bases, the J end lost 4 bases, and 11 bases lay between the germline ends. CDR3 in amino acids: CASSQFGTFYGYTF. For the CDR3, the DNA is TGTGCCAGCAGCCAATTCGGGACTTTCTATGGCTACACCTTC.

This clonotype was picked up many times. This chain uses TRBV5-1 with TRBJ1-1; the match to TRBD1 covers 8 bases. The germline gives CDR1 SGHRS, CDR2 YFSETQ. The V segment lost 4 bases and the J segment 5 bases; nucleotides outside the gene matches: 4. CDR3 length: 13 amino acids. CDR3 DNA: TGCGCCAGCAGCCCTGGACAGGGAACTGAAGCTTTCTTT. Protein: CASSPGQGTEAFF.

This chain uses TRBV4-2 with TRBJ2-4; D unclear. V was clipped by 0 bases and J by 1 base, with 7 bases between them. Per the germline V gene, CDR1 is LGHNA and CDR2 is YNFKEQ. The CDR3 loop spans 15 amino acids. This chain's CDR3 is CASSQDSTAKNIQYF. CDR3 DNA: TGTGCCAGCAGCCAAGATTCGACCGCCAAAAACATTCAGTACTTC.

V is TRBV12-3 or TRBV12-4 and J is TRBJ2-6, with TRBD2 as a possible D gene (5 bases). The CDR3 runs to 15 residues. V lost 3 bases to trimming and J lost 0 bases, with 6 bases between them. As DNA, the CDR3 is TGTGCCAGCAGTTTGGAGGCCTCTGGGGCCAACGTCCTGACTTTC. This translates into CASSLEASGANVLTF.

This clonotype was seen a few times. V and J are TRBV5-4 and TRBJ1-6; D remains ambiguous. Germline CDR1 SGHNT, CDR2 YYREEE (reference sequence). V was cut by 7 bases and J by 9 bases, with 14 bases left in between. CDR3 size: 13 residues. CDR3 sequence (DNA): TGTGCCAGCCGAGGTTCCCCTTCTTCACCCCTCCACTTT. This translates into CASRGSPSSPLHF.

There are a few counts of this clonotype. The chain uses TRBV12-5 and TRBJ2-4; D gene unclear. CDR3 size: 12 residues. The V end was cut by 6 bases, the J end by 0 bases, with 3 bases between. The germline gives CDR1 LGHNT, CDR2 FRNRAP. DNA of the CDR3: TGTGCTAGTGGGACAGCCAAAAACATTCAGTACTTC. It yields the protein CASGTAKNIQYF. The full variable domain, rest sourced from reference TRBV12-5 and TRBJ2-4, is DARVTQTPRHKVTEMGQEVTMRCQPILGHNTVFWYRQTMMQGLELLAYFRNRAPLDDSGMPKDRFSAEMPDATLATLKIQPSEPRDSAVYFCASGTAKNIQYFGAGTRLSVL.

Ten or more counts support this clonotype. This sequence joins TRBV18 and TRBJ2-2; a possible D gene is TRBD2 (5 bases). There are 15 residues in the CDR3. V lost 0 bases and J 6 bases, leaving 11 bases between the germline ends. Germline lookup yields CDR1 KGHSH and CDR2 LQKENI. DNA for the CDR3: TGTGCCAGCTCACCACCGAGTAAGGAGGCCGGGGAGCTGTTTTTT. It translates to CASSPPSKEAGELFF.

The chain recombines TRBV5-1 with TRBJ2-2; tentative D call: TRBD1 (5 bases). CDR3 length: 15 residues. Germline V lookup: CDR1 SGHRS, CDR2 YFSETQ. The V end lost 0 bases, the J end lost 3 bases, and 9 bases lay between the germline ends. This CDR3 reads CASSLEQAYTGELFF. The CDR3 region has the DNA TGCGCCAGCAGCTTGGAACAGGCCTACACCGGGGAGCTGTTTTTT.

The DNA of the CDR3 is TGTGCCATCAGTGAGTCGGGGTTGGAGACCCAGTACTTC. Translated: CAISESGLETQYF. The genes are TRBV10-3 and TRBJ2-5; D is undetermined. This CDR3 comprises 13 residues. Germline assignment: CDR1 ENHRY and CDR2 SYGVKD. V was pared by 0 bases and J by 5 bases, with 7 bases between.

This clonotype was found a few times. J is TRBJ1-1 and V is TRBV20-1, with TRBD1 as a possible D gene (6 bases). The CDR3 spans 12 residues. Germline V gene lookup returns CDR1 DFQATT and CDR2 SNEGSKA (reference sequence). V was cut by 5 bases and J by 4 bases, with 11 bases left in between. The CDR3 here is CSASPGATEAFF. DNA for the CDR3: TGCAGTGCTTCTCCAGGGGCCACTGAAGCTTTCTTT.

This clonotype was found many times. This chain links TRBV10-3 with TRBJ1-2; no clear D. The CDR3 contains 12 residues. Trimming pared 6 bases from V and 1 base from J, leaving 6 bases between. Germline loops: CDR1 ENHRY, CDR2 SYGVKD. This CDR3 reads CAIRRHNYGYTF. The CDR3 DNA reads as TGTGCCATCAGAAGACATAACTATGGCTACACCTTC.

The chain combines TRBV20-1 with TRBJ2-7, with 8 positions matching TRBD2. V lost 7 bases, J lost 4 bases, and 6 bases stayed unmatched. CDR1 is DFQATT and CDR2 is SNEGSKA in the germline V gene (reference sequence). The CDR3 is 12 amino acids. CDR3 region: CSVPRGGYEQYF. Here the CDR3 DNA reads TGCAGTGTCCCCCGCGGGGGGTACGAGCAGTACTTC.

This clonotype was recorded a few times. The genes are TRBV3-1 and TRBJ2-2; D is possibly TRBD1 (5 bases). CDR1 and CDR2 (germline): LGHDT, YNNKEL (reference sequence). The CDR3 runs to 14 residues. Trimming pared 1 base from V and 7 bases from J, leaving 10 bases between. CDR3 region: CASSQGGADGELFF. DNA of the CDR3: TGTGCCAGCAGCCAAGGGGGCGCTGACGGGGAGCTGTTTTTT.

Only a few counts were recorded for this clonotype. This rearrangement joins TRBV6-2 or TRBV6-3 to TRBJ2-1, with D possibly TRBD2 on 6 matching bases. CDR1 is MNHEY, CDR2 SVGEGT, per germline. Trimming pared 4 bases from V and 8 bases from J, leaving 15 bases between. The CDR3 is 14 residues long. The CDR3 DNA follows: TGTGCCAGCAGTTTTCAGCTAGCGAAGGATGAGCAGTTCTTC. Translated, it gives CASSFQLAKDEQFF.

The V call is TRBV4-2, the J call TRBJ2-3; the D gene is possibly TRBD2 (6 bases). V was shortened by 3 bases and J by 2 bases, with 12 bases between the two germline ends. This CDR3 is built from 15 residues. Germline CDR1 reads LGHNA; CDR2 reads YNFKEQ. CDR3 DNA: TGTGCCAGCAGCCAGGTCGGGGGAGCCACAGATACGCAGTATTTT. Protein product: CASSQVGGATDTQYF.

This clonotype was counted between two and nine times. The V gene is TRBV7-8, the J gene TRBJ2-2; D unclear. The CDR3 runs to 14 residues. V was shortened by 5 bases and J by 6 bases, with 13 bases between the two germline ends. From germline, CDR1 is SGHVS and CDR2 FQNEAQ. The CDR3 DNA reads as TGTGCCAGCAGCCCCCTAAGGTCTCCCGGGGAGCTGTTTTTT. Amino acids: CASSPLRSPGELFF. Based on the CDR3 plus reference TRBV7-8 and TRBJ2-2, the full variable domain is GAGVSQSPRYKVAKRGQDVALRCDPISGHVSLFWYQQALGQGPEFLTYFQNEAQLDKSGLPSDRFFAERPEGSVSTLKIQRTQQEDSAVYLCASSPLRSPGELFFGEGSRLTVL.

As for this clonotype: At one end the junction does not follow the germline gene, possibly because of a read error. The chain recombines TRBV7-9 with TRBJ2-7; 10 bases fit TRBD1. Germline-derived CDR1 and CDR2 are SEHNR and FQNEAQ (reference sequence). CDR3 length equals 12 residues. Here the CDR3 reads CASSLYRGTGDF. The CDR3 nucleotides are TGTGCCAGCAGCTTATACCGCGGGACAGGGGATTTT.

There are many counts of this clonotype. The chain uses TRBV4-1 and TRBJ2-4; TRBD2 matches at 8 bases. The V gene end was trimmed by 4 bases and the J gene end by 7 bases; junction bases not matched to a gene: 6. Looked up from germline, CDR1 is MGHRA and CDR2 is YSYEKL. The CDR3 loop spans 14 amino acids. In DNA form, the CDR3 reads TGCGCCAGCAGCCGGGGACTAGTGGGGAACATTCAGTACTTC. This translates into CASSRGLVGNIQYF.